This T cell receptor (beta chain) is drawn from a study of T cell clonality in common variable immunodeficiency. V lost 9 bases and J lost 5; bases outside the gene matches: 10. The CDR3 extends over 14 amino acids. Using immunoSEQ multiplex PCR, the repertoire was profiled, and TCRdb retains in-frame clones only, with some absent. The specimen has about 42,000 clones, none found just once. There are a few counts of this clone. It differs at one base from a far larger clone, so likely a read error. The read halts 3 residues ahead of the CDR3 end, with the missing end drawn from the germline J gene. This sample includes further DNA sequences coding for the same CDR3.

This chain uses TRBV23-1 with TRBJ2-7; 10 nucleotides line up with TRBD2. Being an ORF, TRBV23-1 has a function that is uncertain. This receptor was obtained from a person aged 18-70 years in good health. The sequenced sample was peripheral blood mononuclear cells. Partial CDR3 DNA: TGCGCCAGGAACAGGCTAGCGGGAGTCCACGAG. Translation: CARNRLAGVHE. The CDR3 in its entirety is CARNRLAGVHEQYF.